The present T cell receptor (beta chain) was sequenced within a study of T-cell memory formation after mild COVID-19. Study-level points and caveats: What remained unconfirmed was the SARS-CoV-2 specificity of second-wave clones peaking on day 37.

Each CDR3 protein gets one entry after TCRdb re-called the 5' RACE reads with MiXCR. Among almost 350,000 distinct CDR3 sequences listed, roughly 19% were seen once. Trimming left V 8 bases short and J 4 bases short, with 11 bases between. The germline gives CDR1 LGHDT, CDR2 YNNKEL (reference sequence). This CDR3 is built from 12 residues. Note on this clonotype: Its antigen remains unidentified.

Input material: PBMCs or a T cell subset sorted from them (not recorded which). The source is a man in his late teens or twenties who had mild COVID-19 (a few samples of this study predate the infection). Cell type and time point are not known. The chain couples TRBV3-1 to TRBJ1-1; no definite D call. This CDR3 is CASGLLGTEAFF. CDR3 bases: TGTGCCAGCGGTTTGTTGGGCACTGAAGCTTTCTTT.